This T cell receptor (beta chain) was identified in a study of CXCR3-negative and CXCR3-positive naive CD8 T cells (dated by TCRdb to between 2019 and 2020). Concerning the study at large: Roughly 130 million TRB reads were obtained in total, roughly 1.5 +/- 0.3 million reads per library. The diversity and physicochemical repertoire analyses included fewer than twelve donors pooled from two independent experiments. The TRBV-TRBJ cluster analysis covered naive subsets from roughly 5 donors and memory cells from 3 donors. The investigation overall reported the following: Similar TRBV-TRBJ usage was shown by naive CXCR3-negative and CXCR3-positive cells from the same donor, whereas distinct patterns were shown by memory cells. Because surface CD5, which has been linked to self-reactivity in mice, was comparable between naive subsets, TCR interaction strength was also inferred from TRB CDR3 physicochemical properties. Freshly isolated PBMCs were used for most assays because CXCR3 expression went down partially after cryopreservation. TRB CDR3s from CXCR3-positive naive cells showed higher hydrophobicity (lower Kidera factor 4), lower energy, and higher strength and volume indices than CXCR3-negative naive cells. Repertoire diversity was comparably high in both naive subsets but much lower in memory CD8+ T cells.

Its CDR3 holds 13 amino acids, cysteine through phenylalanine. There is no recorded DNA. Per the germline V gene, LGHNA is the CDR1 and YSLEER is the CDR2. Each CD8+ T cell subset was flow-sorted in triplicate, with about 320,000 cells per subset placed directly into RLT lysis buffer. To exclude memory contaminants, naive CD8+ T cells were stringently defined as CD45RO-CCR7+CD27+CD95-. Peripheral blood mononuclear cells were isolated from buffy coats using standard density gradient centrifugation. A FACSAria III was used to flow-sort naive CXCR3-negative and CXCR3-positive CD8+ T cells. An RNeasy Mini Kit was used to extract total RNA from the sorted cells. Regarding this clonotype: It lacks a known antigen.

The instrument given in TCRdb is NextSeq 550. The Human TCR Profiling Kit (MiLaboratory) was used to prepare UMI-labeled 5' RACE TRB cDNA libraries. cDNA synthesis used the entire amount of extracted RNA, and PCR amplification then used the entire amount of cDNA produced. The libraries were made side by side, with each library going through the same number of PCR cycles. As for the authors' bioinformatics: With a requirement of at least two reads per UMI, MIGEC and MiXCR extracted about 50,000 +/- 10,000 unique UMI-labeled TRB cDNA molecules per library. Each library averaged about 40,000 +/- 10,000 functional in-frame TRB CDR3 nucleotide clonotypes without stop codons. Diversity metrics, including normalized Shannon-Wiener and Chao1, were computed in VDJtools after downsampling to 5000 UMI-labeled TRB molecules per sample. For the central five CDR3 residues, VDJtools calculated physicochemical properties weighted by clonotype size, namely interaction energy, strength, volume and Kidera factor 4. Following TCRdb reprocessing, every CDR3 protein sequence forms one entry, and DNA is not provided. TCRdb, not the original authors, processed these V and J calls. The sample table records some 99,000 distinct CDR3 sequences. In total, the top ten clones hold about 1.1% of the sample.

This receptor was taken from a human donor in good health. Some clones in this sample may be carry-over from other donors' samples. The chain joins TRBV4-3 to TRBJ2-7. Sequencing input: naive CXCR3+ CD8+ T cells from blood. What the cell subset or site label conveys for this sample: CD45RO-CCR7+CD27+CD95- naive CD8+ T cells expressing CXCR3 (TNR3+). The CDR3 sequence is CASSQDEAYEQYF.